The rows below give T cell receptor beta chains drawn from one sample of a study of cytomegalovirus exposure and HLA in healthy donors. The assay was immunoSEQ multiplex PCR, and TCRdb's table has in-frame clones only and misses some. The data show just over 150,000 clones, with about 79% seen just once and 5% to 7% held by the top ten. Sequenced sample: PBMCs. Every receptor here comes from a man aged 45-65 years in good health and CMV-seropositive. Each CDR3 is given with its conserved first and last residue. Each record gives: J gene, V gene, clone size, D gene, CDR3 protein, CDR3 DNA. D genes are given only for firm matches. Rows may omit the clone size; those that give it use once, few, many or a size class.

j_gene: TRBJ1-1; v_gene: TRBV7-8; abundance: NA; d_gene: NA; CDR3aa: CASSPIVSGRTEAFF; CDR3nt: TGTGCCAGCAGCCCTATTGTTTCCGGGAGGACTGAAGCTTTCTTT
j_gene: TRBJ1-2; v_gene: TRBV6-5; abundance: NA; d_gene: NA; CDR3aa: CASRGGPNYGYTF; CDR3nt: TGTGCCAGCAGAGGAGGGCCAAACTATGGCTACACCTTC
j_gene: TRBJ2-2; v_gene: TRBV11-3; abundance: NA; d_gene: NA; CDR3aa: CASSLLTSNTGELFF; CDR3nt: TGTGCCAGCAGCTTACTTACTAGCAACACCGGGGAGCTGTTTTTT
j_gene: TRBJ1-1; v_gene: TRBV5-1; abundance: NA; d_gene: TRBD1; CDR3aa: CASSLVQGARTEAFF; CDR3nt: TGCGCCAGCAGCTTGGTCCAGGGGGCAAGGACTGAAGCTTTCTTT
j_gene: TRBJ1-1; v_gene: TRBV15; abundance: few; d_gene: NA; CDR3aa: CATSPWVGANTEAFF; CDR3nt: TGTGCCACCAGCCCTTGGGTGGGAGCAAACACTGAAGCTTTCTTT
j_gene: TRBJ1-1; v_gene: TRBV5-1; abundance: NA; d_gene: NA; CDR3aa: CASSLSPDRNTEAFF; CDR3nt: TGCGCCAGCAGCTTGTCTCCGGACAGGAACACTGAAGCTTTCTTT
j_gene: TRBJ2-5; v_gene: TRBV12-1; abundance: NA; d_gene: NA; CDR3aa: CASSFGWGSWGTGETQYF; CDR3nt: NA
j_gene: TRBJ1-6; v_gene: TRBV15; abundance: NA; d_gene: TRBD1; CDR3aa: CATSRGAGGVYNSPLHF; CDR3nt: TGTGCCACCAGCAGAGGGGCAGGGGGCGTCTATAATTCACCCCTCCACTTT
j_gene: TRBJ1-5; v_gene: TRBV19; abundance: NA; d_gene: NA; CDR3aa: CASSIWTTSNQPQHF; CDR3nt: TGTGCCAGTAGTATTTGGACAACGAGCAATCAGCCCCAGCATTTT
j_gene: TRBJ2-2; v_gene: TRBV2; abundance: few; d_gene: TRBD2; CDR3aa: CASSESPSGSGGELFF; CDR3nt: TGTGCCAGCAGTGAAAGTCCTAGCGGGAGCGGCGGGGAGCTGTTTTTT
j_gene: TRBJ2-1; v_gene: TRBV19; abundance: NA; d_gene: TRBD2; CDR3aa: CASGELVAGVHEQFF; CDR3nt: TGTGCCAGTGGGGAGTTGGTAGCGGGAGTCCATGAGCAGTTCTTC
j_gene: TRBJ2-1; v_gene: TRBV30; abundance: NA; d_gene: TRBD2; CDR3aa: CAWRPPSGRREQFF; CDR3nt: TGTGCCTGGAGGCCCCCTAGCGGGAGGCGGGAGCAGTTCTTC
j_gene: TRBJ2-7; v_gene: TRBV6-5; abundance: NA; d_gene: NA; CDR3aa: CASSDSYEQYF; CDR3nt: TGTGCCAGCAGCGACAGCTACGAGCAGTACTTC
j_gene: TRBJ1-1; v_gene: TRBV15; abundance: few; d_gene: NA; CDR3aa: CATSTPTPTTEAFF; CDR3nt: TGTGCCACCAGCACCCCGACACCTACCACTGAAGCTTTCTTT
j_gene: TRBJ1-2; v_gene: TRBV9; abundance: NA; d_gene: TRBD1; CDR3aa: CASSEQGAAYGYTF; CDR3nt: TGTGCCAGCAGTGAGCAGGGGGCGGCCTATGGCTACACCTTC
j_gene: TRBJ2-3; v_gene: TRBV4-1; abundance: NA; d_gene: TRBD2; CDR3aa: CASSSTGTSGDTQYF; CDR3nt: TGCGCCAGCAGCTCAACCGGGACTAGCGGAGATACGCAGTATTTT
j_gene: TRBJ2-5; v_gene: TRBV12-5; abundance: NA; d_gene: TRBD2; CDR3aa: CASGKRTSGGYQETQYF; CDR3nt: TGTGCTAGTGGTAAAAGGACTAGCGGGGGGTACCAAGAGACCCAGTACTTC
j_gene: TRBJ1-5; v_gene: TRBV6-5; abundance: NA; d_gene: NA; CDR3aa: CASSYTVAGRPQHF; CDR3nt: TGTGCCAGCAGTTACACGGTTGCAGGGCGGCCCCAGCATTTT
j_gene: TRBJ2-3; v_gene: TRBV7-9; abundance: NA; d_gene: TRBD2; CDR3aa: CASSSGTSGESTDTQYF; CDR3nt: TGTGCCAGCAGCTCTGGGACTAGCGGGGAAAGCACAGATACGCAGTATTTT
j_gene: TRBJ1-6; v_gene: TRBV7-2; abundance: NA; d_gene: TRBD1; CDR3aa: CASSLKTGSSYNSPLHF; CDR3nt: TGTGCCAGCAGCCTAAAGACAGGGAGCTCCTATAATTCACCCCTCCACTTT
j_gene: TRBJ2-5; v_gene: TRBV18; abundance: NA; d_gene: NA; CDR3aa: CASSRGGDQETQYF; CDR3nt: TGTGCCAGCTCACGAGGCGGGGACCAAGAGACCCAGTACTTC
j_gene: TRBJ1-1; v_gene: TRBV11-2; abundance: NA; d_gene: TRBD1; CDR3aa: CASSRGQGARGTEAFF; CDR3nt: TGTGCCAGCAGCCGCGGACAGGGGGCGCGAGGCACTGAAGCTTTCTTT
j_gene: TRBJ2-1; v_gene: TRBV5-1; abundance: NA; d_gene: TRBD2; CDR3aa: CASSLWASGSVYNEQFF; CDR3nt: TGCGCCAGCAGCTTGTGGGCTAGCGGGAGTGTCTACAATGAGCAGTTCTTC